This TCR beta chain was identified in a study of shared clonotypes between healthy human individuals. Selected positively for CCR7 and CD45RO-negative, naive CD8 cells excluded terminally differentiated effector memory CD45RA+ cells. Participating donors were healthy, HIV-negative adults free of recent acute infections or vaccinations. Sequenced by immunoSEQ multiplex PCR; TCRdb stores in-frame clones only, minus some. The sample includes 550,000 to 750,000 clones, roughly 95% of them seen just once. Findings and caveats of the study: Donor clonotype sharing was expected to depend on sequencing depth. Donor scarcity curtailed the genetic and exposure-history diversity represented herein.

With respect to this clone: The antigen is unknown.

Trimming cost V 4 bases and J 3 bases; bases outside gene matches: 7. CDR1 and CDR2 (germline): MGHRA, YSYEKL. The CDR3 has 16 residues. The sample taken for sequencing was naive CD8+ T cells sorted from blood. This receptor was obtained from a woman in her twenties or thirties in good health. This chain uses TRBV4-1 with TRBJ1-5, with 9 nucleotides matching TRBD1. The CDR3 spells CASSPWGQGNNQPQHF. CDR3 nucleotides: TGCGCCAGCAGCCCTTGGGGACAGGGCAACAATCAGCCCCAGCATTTT.